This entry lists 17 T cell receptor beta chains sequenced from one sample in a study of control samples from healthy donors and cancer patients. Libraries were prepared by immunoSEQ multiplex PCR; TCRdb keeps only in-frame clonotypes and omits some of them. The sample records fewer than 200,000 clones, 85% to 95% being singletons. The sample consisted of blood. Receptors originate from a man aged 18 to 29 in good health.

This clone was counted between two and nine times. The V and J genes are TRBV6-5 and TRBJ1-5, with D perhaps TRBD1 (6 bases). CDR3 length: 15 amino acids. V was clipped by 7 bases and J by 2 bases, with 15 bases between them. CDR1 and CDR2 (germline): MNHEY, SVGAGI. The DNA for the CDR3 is TGTGCCAGCAACGGATTACAGGGACGCAATCAGCCCCAGCATTTT. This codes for CASNGLQGRNQPQHF.

CDR3 nucleotides: TGTGCCAGTAGCTTCCAGGACGGGAACTATGGCTACACCTTC. Amino acids: CASSFQDGNYGYTF. The chain is built from TRBV19 and TRBJ1-2; D unclear. Trimming took 6 bases from V and 2 from J, leaving 13 bases between them. The germline CDR1 and CDR2 sequences are LNHDA and SQIVND (reference sequence). This CDR3 contains 14 residues. Combining the CDR3 with reference TRBV19 and TRBJ1-2 gives the whole variable domain DGGITQSPKYLFRKEGQNVTLSCEQNLNHDAMYWYRQDPGQGLRLIYYSQIVNDFQKGDIAEGYSVSREKKESFPLTVTSAQKNPTAFYLCASSFQDGNYGYTFGSGTRLTVV.

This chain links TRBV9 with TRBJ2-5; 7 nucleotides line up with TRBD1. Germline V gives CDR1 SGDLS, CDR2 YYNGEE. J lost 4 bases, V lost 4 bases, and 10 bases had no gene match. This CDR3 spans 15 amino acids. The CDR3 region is CASSPRQGNGETQYF. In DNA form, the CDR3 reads TGTGCCAGCAGCCCGAGACAGGGTAATGGAGAGACCCAGTACTTC.

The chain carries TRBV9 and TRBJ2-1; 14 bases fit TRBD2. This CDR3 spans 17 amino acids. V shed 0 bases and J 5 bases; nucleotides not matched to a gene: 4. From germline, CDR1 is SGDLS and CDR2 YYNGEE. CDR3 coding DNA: TGTGCCAGCAGCGTAGCTGGACTAGCGGGGGGACACAATGAGCAGTTCTTC. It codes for CASSVAGLAGGHNEQFF.

CDR3 protein: CASRGEGNYGYTF. The CDR3 DNA follows: TGTGCCAGCCGGGGGGAGGGAAACTATGGCTACACCTTC. The rearrangement joins TRBV2 to TRBJ1-2; tentative D call: TRBD1 (5 bases). Germline V lookup: CDR1 SNHLY, CDR2 FYNNEI. The V gene lost 8 bases and the J gene lost 2 bases, with 12 bases spanning the gap. This CDR3 spans 13 amino acids.

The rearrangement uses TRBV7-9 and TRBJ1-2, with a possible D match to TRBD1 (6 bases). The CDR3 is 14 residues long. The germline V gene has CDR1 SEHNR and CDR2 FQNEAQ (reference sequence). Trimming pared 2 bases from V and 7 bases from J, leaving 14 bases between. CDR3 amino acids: CASSLKGEASGYTF. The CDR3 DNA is TGTGCCAGCAGCTTAAAGGGGGAAGCCTCTGGCTACACCTTC.

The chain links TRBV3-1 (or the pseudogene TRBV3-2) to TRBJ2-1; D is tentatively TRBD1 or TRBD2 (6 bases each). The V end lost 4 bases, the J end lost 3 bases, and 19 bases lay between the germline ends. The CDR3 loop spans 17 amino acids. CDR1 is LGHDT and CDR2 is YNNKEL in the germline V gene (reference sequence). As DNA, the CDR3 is TGTGCCAGCAGCCTTGGGTCGGGGGCCCTCAACTACAATGAGCAGTTCTTC. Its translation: CASSLGSGALNYNEQFF.

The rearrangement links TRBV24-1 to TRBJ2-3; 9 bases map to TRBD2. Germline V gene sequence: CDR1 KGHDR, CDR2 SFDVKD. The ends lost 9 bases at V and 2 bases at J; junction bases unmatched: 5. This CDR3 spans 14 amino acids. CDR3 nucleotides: TGTGCCACCGGGGCTAGCGGGGTCACAGATACGCAGTATTTT. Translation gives CATGASGVTDTQYF.

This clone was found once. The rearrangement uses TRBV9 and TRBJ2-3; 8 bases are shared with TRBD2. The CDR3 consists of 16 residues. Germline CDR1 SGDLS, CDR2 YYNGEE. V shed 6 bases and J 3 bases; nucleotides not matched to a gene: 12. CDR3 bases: TGTGCCAGCACCCCCCCTTCTAGCGGGTCGACAGATACGCAGTATTTT. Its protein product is CASTPPSSGSTDTQYF.

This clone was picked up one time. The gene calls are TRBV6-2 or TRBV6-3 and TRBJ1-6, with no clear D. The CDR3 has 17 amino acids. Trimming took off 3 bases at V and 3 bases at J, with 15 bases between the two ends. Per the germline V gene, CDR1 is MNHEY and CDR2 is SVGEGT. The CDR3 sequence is CASSYSPTAYYNSPLHF. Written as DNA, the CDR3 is TGTGCCAGCAGTTATAGCCCTACCGCTTACTATAATTCACCCCTCCACTTT.

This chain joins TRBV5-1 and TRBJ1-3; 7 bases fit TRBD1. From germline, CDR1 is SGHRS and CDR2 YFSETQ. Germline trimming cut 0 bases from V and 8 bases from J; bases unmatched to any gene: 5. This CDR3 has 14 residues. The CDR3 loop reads CASSLADREDTIYF. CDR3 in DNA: TGCGCCAGCAGCTTGGCTGACAGGGAAGACACCATATATTTT.

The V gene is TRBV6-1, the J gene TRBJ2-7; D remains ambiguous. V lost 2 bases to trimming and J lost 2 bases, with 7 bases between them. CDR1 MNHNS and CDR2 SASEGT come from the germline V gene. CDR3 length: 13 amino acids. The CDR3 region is CASSEPFPYEQYF. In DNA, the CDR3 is TGTGCCAGCAGTGAACCATTCCCCTACGAGCAGTACTTC.

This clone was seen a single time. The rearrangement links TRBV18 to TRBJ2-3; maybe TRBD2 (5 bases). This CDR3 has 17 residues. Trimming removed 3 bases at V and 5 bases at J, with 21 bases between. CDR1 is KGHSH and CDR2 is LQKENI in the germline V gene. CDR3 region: CASSPILVSSSGDTQYF. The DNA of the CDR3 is TGTGCCAGCTCACCGATACTAGTAAGTTCTTCGGGAGATACGCAGTATTTT.

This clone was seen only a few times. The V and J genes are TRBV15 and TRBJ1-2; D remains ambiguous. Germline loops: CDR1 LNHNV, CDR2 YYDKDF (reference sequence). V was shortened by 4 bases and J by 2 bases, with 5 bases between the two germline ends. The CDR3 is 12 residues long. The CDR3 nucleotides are TGTGCCACCAGCACGTCGAACTATGGCTACACCTTC. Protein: CATSTSNYGYTF.

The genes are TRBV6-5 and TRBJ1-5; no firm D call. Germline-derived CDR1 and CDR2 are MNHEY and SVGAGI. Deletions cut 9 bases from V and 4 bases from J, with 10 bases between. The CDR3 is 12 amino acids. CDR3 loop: CASQVGNQPQHF. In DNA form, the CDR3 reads TGTGCCAGTCAGGTCGGTAATCAGCCCCAGCATTTT.

The CDR3 region has the DNA TGTGCCAGCAGACCCGACAGCTACGAGCAGTACTTC. This gives the protein CASRPDSYEQYF. The chain is built from TRBV28 and TRBJ2-7; the D gene is possibly TRBD1 (5 bases). The CDR3 totals 12 residues. With 6 bases removed from V and 3 bases from J, the gap between germline ends came to 9 bases. Germline values: CDR1 MDHEN, CDR2 SYDVKM.

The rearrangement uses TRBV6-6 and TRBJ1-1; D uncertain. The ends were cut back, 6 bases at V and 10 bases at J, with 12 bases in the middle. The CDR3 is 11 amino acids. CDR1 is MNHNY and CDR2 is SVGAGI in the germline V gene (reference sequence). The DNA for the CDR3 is TGTGCCAGCAGCCCTTCCCGGGGAGCTTTCTTT. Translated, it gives CASSPSRGAFF.